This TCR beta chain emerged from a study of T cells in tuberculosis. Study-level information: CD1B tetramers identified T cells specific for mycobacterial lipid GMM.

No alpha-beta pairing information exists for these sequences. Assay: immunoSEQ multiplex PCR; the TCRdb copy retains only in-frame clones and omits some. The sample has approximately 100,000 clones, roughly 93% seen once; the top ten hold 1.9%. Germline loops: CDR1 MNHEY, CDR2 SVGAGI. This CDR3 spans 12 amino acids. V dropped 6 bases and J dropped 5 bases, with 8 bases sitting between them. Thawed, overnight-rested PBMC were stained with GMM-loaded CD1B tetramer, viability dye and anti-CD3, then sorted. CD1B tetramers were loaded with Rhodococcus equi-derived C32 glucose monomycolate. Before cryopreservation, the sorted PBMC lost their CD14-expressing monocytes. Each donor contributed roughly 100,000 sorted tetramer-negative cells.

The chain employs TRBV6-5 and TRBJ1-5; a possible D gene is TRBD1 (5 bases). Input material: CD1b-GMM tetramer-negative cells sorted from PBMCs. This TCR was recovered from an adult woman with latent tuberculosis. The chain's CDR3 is CASRRGDQPQHF. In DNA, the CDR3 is TGTGCCAGCAGAAGGGGCGATCAGCCCCAGCATTTT.